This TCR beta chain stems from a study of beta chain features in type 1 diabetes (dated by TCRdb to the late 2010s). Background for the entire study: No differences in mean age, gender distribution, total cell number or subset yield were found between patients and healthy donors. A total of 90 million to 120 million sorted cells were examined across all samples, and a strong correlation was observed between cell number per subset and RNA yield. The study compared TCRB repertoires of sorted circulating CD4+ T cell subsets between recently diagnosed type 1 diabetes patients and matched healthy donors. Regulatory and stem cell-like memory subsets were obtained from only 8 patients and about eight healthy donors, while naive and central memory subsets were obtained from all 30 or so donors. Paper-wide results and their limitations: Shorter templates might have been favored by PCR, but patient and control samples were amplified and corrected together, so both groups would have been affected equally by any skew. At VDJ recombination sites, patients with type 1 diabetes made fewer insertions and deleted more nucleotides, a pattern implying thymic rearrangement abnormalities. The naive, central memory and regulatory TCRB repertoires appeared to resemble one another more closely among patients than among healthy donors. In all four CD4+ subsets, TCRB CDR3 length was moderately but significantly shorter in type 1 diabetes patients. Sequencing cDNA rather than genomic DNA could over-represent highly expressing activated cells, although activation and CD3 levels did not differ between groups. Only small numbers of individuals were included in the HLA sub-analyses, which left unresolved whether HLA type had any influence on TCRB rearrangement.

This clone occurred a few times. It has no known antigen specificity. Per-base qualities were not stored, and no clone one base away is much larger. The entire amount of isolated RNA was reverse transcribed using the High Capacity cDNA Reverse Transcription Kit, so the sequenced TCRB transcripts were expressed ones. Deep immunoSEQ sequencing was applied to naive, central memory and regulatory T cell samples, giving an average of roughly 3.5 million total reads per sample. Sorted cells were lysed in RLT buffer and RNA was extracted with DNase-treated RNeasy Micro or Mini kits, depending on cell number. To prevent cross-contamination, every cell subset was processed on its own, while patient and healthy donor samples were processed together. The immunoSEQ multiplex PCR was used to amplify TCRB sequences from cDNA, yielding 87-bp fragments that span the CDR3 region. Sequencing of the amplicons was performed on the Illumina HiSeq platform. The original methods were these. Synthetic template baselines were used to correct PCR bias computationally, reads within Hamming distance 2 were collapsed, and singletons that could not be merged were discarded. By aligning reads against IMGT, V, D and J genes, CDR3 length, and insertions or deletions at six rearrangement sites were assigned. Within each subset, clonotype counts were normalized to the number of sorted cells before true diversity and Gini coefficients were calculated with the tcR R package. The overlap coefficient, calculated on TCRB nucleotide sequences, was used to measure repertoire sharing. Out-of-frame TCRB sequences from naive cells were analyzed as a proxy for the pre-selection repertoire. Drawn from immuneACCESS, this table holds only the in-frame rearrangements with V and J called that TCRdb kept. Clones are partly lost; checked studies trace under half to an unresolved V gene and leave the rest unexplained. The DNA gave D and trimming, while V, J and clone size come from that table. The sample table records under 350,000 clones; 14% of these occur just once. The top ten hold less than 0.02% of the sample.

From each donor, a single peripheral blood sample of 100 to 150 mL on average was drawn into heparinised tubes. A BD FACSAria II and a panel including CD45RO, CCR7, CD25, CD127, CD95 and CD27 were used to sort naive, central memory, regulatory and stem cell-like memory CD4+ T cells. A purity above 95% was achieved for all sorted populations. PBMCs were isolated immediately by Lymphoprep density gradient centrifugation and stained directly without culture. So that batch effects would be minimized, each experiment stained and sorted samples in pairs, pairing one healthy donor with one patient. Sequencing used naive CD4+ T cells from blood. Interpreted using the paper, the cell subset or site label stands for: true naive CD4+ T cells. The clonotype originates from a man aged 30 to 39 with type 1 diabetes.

Here is the DNA: TGTGCCACCAGCAGAGATCATTCAGGGTCTGAAGCTTTCTTT. This translates into CATSRDHSGSEAFF. The receptor chain draws on TRBV15 and TRBJ1-1; TRBD1 is perhaps the D gene, given 5 matching bases. The germline V gene (reference sequence) yields LNHNV for CDR1 and YYDKDF for CDR2. The CDR3 runs 14 residues from the cysteine to the phenylalanine. CDR3 DNA is the only sequence kept; it has 42 bases, read in frame from the first base. V is shortened by 0 bases, J by 6 bases, and the region joining them spans 11 bases.